Shown below are 13 T cell receptor beta chains from a single sample sequenced in a study of cytomegalovirus exposure and HLA in healthy donors. The PCR made use of 60 Vbeta and 13 Jbeta primers. The assay was immunoSEQ multiplex PCR, and TCRdb's table has in-frame clones only and misses some. The sample has about 180,000 clones; more than 75% are singletons. The sample consisted of PBMCs. These receptors came from a woman aged 30 to 39 in good health and CMV-seropositive.

The rearrangement uses TRBV7-9 and TRBJ1-3, with TRBD1 as a possible D gene (5 bases). The CDR3 has 16 amino acids. Trimming stripped 5 bases from V and 2 bases from J, with 16 bases between. Germline-derived CDR1 and CDR2 are SEHNR and FQNEAQ (reference sequence). The CDR3 nucleotides are TGTGCCAGCAGCGATCAGTTTGGGGCCACTGGAAACACCATATATTTT. Its translation is CASSDQFGATGNTIYF. The full variable domain, rest sourced from reference TRBV7-9 and TRBJ1-3, is DTGVSQNPRHKITKRGQNVTFRCDPISEHNRLYWYRQTLGQGPEFLTYFQNEAQLEKSRLLSDRFSAERPKGSFSTLEIQRTEQGDSAMYLCASSDQFGATGNTIYFGEGSWLTVV.

The chain is built from TRBV6-5 and TRBJ2-5; D may be TRBD2 (6 bases). The CDR3 is 11 residues long. Trimming took 6 bases from V and 11 from J, leaving 13 bases between them. The germline V gene has CDR1 MNHEY and CDR2 SVGAGI. The CDR3, as DNA: TGTGCCAGCAGAGCTCGGGACTCTCAGTACTTC. This sequence encodes CASRARDSQYF.

This clone occurred a few times. The chain is built from TRBV5-1 and TRBJ2-6; unclear D gene. CDR1 and CDR2 (germline): SGHRS, YFSETQ. The ends were cut back, 4 bases at V and 0 bases at J, with 11 bases in the middle. The CDR3 extends over 16 amino acids. The CDR3 is CASSADPNSGANVLTF. In DNA form, the CDR3 reads TGCGCCAGCAGCGCCGATCCTAACTCTGGGGCCAACGTCCTGACTTTC.

The rearrangement links TRBV7-9 to TRBJ2-7; 9 positions agree with TRBD1. The trim removed 4 bases at V and 4 bases at J, leaving 8 bases unmatched. The CDR3 spans 15 residues. CDR1 and CDR2 (germline): SEHNR, FQNEAQ (reference sequence). In DNA form, the CDR3 reads TGTGCCAGCAGCTCTCACCGGGACAGGGTATACGAGCAGTACTTC. Amino acids: CASSSHRDRVYEQYF. The entire variable domain, with the rest obtained from reference TRBV7-9 and TRBJ2-7, is as follows: DTGVSQNPRHKITKRGQNVTFRCDPISEHNRLYWYRQTLGQGPEFLTYFQNEAQLEKSRLLSDRFSAERPKGSFSTLEIQRTEQGDSAMYLCASSSHRDRVYEQYFGPGTRLTVT.

The gene calls are TRBV28 and TRBJ2-1; 8 bases align to TRBD2. Per germline, CDR1 MDHEN and CDR2 SYDVKM. With V trimmed by 3 bases and J by 4 bases, 5 bases remained unmatched. CDR3 length equals 15 residues. As DNA, the CDR3 is TGTGCCAGCAGTTTCCCCCGGGAGGGTTACAATGAGCAGTTCTTC. It is translated as CASSFPREGYNEQFF.

The chain has TRBV5-1 and TRBJ2-7, with D possibly matching TRBD1 (5 bases). The V end lost 3 bases, the J end lost 3 bases, and 16 bases lay between the germline ends. The germline V gene encodes CDR1 SGHRS and CDR2 YFSETQ. The length of the CDR3 is 15 residues. The CDR3 DNA reads TGCGCCAGCAGCTCTGACAGACTGGGTTTCTACGAGCAGTACTTC. This gives the protein CASSSDRLGFYEQYF.

The J gene is TRBJ1-6, the V gene TRBV7-2; D is uncertain. CDR1 is SGHTA, CDR2 FQGNSA, per germline. Deletions cut 5 bases from V and 9 bases from J, with 17 bases between. The length of the CDR3 is 15 residues. CDR3 coding DNA: TGTGCCAGCAGCCCAAACGGCCTGGGCGCTTCACCCCTCCACTTT. Its translation: CASSPNGLGASPLHF.

The V and J genes are TRBV7-2 and TRBJ2-1, with 12 bases that match TRBD2. This CDR3 has 16 amino acids. The ends lost 1 base at V and 8 bases at J; junction bases unmatched: 6. Germline lookup yields CDR1 SGHTA and CDR2 FQGNSA. This chain's CDR3 is CASSLGLAGGSDEQFF. In DNA, the CDR3 is TGTGCCAGCAGCTTAGGCCTAGCGGGGGGGTCGGATGAGCAGTTCTTC.

This clone appeared a single time. V is TRBV6-5 and J is TRBJ2-5; TRBD1 is a possible D gene (7 bases). The V end was cut by 9 bases, the J end by 4 bases, with 21 bases between. The CDR3 loop spans 15 amino acids. Germline-derived CDR1 and CDR2 are MNHEY and SVGAGI. DNA of the CDR3: TGTGCCAGTCAGGGGGGACAATTAGGGGGAGAGACCCAGTACTTC. Translated, it gives CASQGGQLGGETQYF.

The rearrangement links TRBV19 to TRBJ2-1; TRBD1 matches 9 bases. Germline CDR1 and CDR2: LNHDA and SQIVND (reference sequence). The V and J ends lost 3 bases and 16 bases, in that order; junction bases with no gene match: 10. The CDR3 is 13 amino acids. CDR3 protein: CASSIRQGEVEFF. The CDR3 bases are TGTGCCAGTAGTATCCGACAGGGGGAGGTCGAATTCTTC.

The chain couples TRBV7-8 to TRBJ1-5; 12 bases are a match to TRBD1. Germline V gene sequence: CDR1 SGHVS, CDR2 FQNEAQ. The V gene end was trimmed by 3 bases and the J gene end by 6 bases; junction bases not matched to a gene: 6. The CDR3 sequence is 16 residues long. The CDR3 reads CASSLSGQGAGQPQHF. The CDR3 DNA reads as TGTGCCAGCAGCTTGTCGGGACAGGGGGCCGGTCAGCCCCAGCATTTT.

This chain connects TRBV9 to TRBJ2-3; D is possibly TRBD1 (6 bases). The CDR3 is 15 residues long. Germline V gives CDR1 SGDLS, CDR2 YYNGEE. The V end lost 3 bases, the J end lost 3 bases, and 14 bases lay between the germline ends. The CDR3 here is CASSEKTGWTDTQYF. CDR3 in DNA: TGTGCCAGCAGCGAGAAAACAGGGTGGACAGATACGCAGTATTTT. Full variable domain (missing parts from reference TRBV9 and TRBJ2-3): DSGVTQTPKHLITATGQRVTLRCSPRSGDLSVYWYQQSLDQGLQFLIQYYNGEERAKGNILERFSAQQFPDLHSELNLSSLELGDSALYFCASSEKTGWTDTQYFGPGTRLTVL.

The CDR3 bases are TGTGCCAGCAGCTTAAATCGCGCGTACTTGGAGGACGGTTCCTACGAGCAGTACTTC. Protein product: CASSLNRAYLEDGSYEQYF. The V and J genes are TRBV7-9 and TRBJ2-7, with a tentative D call TRBD2 (5 bases). V gave up 2 bases and J gave up 1 base, with 24 bases separating them. The CDR3 consists of 19 residues. CDR1 SEHNR and CDR2 FQNEAQ come from the germline V gene (reference sequence).